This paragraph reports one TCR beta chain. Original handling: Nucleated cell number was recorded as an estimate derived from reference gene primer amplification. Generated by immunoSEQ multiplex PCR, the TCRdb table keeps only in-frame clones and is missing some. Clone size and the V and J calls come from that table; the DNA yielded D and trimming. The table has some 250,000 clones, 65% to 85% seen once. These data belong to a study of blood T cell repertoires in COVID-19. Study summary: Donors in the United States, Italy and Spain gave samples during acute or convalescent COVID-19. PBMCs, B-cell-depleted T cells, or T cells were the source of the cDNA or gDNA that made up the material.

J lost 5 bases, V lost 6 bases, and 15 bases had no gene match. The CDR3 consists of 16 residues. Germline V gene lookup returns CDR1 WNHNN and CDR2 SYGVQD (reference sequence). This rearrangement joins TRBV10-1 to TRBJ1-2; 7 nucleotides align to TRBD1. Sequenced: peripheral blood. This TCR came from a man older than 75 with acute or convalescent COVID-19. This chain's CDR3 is CASRNFRQGLRYGYTF. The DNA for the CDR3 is TGCGCCAGCAGAAATTTCAGACAGGGCCTAAGATATGGCTACACCTTC.